This TCR beta chain was identified in a study of T cell responses to AZD1222 COVID-19 vaccine. Study conclusions and caveats: Two AZD1222 administrations were followed by greater Spike-specific TCR breadth and depth. At 160-218 and 743-854, vaccine-associated CD4 TCRs were dominant, and they spanned spike. Baseline seropositivity occurred in only a handful of AZD1222 recipients. Possibly, clonal diversity was underestimated; donors were largely white British and included more females.

As regards this clone: The antigen is undetermined.

This table comes from immunoSEQ multiplex PCR, and its TCRdb copy is limited to in-frame clones, with some not included. The repertoire has approximately 110,000 clones, roughly 90% of them found once; the top ten carry approximately 4.2%. CDR1 is SGHTA, CDR2 FQGNSA, per germline. The V segment lost 5 bases and the J segment 7 bases; nucleotides outside the gene matches: 2. The CDR3 contains 12 residues. This sequence was found in an adult in good health. The sample in question was peripheral blood, obtained on day 0 of AZD1222 vaccination. The V and J genes are TRBV7-2 and TRBJ1-5; 7 positions agree with TRBD1. DNA of the CDR3: TGTGCCAGCAGCACAGGGGTCCAGCCCCAGCATTTT. It encodes CASSTGVQPQHF.